The 27 T cell receptor beta chains in this list originate from one sample, sequenced in a study of early T cells in non-severe SARS-CoV-2 infection (dated by TCRdb to 2020 to 2023). The library was prepared using 5' RACE. The sequencer listed for this sample is NextSeq 500. TCRdb trimmed the raw reads at Q25, called clones with MiXCR and kept productive beta chains. CDR3 protein duplicates are merged, each entry listing the most common genes and DNA. For this sample the table gives tens of thousands of distinct CDR3 sequences, of which about 10% were detected only once. The top ten clonotypes cover just over 8% of the sample. The sequencing here drew on whole blood, taken at baseline. All receptors derive from an adult who was a healthcare worker with PCR-confirmed SARS-CoV-2 infection or an uninfected control (not recorded which).

CDR3 loop: CASSHGQGYGYTF. CDR3 sequence (DNA): TGTGCCAGCAGCCATGGACAGGGTTACGGCTACACCTTC. The chain employs TRBV6-4 and TRBJ1-2, with TRBD1 matching 8 bases. V was pared by 6 bases and J by 8 bases, with 8 bases of the junction left unmatched. The CDR3 sequence is 13 residues long. Germline lookup yields CDR1 MRHNA and CDR2 SNTAGT.

This clonotype showed up many times. This chain links TRBV18 with TRBJ2-3; 11 positions agree with TRBD2. Germline loops: CDR1 KGHSH, CDR2 LQKENI. The V gene end was trimmed by 3 bases and the J gene end by 2 bases; junction bases not matched to a gene: 10. CDR3 length: 18 amino acids. The CDR3 is CASSPLLAGVPTTDTQYF. CDR3 coding DNA: TGTGCCAGCTCACCTTTACTAGCGGGAGTGCCCACCACAGATACGCAGTATTTT.

The V call is TRBV3-1, the J call TRBJ2-1; possibly TRBD2 for D (6 bases). Germline lookup yields CDR1 LGHDT and CDR2 YNNKEL (reference sequence). The V and J ends lost 0 bases and 4 bases respectively, with 13 bases between them. The CDR3 is 16 amino acids. The CDR3 bases are TGTGCCAGCAGCCAAGAAATTAGCGGAGCTTACAATGAGCAGTTCTTC. Translated: CASSQEISGAYNEQFF.

This clonotype was counted only a few times. The V call is TRBV29-1, the J call TRBJ2-7, with 9 positions matching TRBD1. The CDR3 consists of 13 residues. With 7 bases clipped from V and 5 bases from J, the junction kept 9 bases outside the gene matches. Germline V gives CDR1 SQVTM, CDR2 ANQGSEA. The CDR3 bases are TGCAGCGCGATGACAGGGGGGTTCAACGAGCAGTACTTC. It encodes CSAMTGGFNEQYF.

Only a few counts were recorded for this clonotype. The chain joins TRBV7-7 to TRBJ2-1; TRBD2 is a possible D gene (5 bases). This CDR3 has 13 residues. Germline V CDR1 and CDR2: SSHAT, FNYEAQ (reference sequence). Trimming removed 4 bases at V and 6 bases at J, with 10 bases between. Here the CDR3 DNA reads TGTGCCAGCAGCTCCGCGGCGGGCAATGAGCAGTTCTTC. Translation gives CASSSAAGNEQFF.

This clonotype showed up many times. The chain uses TRBV6-1 and TRBJ2-3, with 8 bases identical to TRBD1. This CDR3 has 18 amino acids. Trimming took 5 bases from V and 8 from J; bases not matched to a gene: 21. CDR1 is MNHNS, CDR2 SASEGT, per germline. CDR3: CASSPPSGDRKYLGTQYF. The CDR3 DNA reads TGTGCCAGCAGTCCCCCCAGTGGGGACAGGAAATATCTTGGTACGCAGTATTTT.

Regarding this clonotype: A read error may account for a junction end that differs from germline. The chain employs TRBV11-2 and TRBJ1-3; D is unresolved. The length of the CDR3 is 17 residues. Germline V gene data show CDR1 as SGHAT and CDR2 as FQNNGV. The CDR3 region has the DNA TGTGCCAGCAGCTTAGATAGGCGGCGGAGCTCTGAAAACACCATATATTTT. Protein sequence: CASSLDRRRSSENTIYF. Combining the CDR3 with reference TRBV11-2 and TRBJ1-3 gives the whole variable domain EAGVAQSPRYKIIEKRQSVAFWCNPISGHATLYWYQQILGQGPKLLIQFQNNGVVDDSQLPKDRFSAERLKGVDSTLKIQPAKLEDSAVYLCASSLDRRRSSENTIYFGEGSWLTVV.

This clonotype has at least ten counts. The J gene is TRBJ1-5, the V gene TRBV29-1; the match to TRBD1 covers 7 bases. The length of the CDR3 is 13 residues. Germline V gives CDR1 SQVTM, CDR2 ANQGSEA. The trim removed 5 bases at V and 2 bases at J, leaving 3 bases unmatched. CDR3 residues: CSVRQGGNQPQHF. CDR3 coding DNA: TGCAGCGTTCGGCAGGGGGGCAATCAGCCCCAGCATTTT.

This clonotype was recorded many times. The V and J genes are TRBV14 and TRBJ2-7, with D uncertain. The length of the CDR3 is 13 residues. Between the trimmed V and J ends, which lost 5 bases and 6 bases, there was a span of 14 bases. Germline lookup yields CDR1 SGHDN and CDR2 FVKESK. The CDR3 bases are TGTGCCAGCAGCGAAACAGAATATAGCGAGCAGTACTTC. It codes for CASSETEYSEQYF.

To note about this clonotype: Given a much more abundant clone one base away, this may be a read error. V is TRBV20-1 and J is TRBJ2-1; TRBD2 agrees at 8 bases. The length of the CDR3 is 15 residues. CDR1 and CDR2 from the germline V gene are DFQATT and SNEGSKA (reference sequence). With V trimmed by 3 bases and J by 5 bases, 9 bases remained unmatched. The CDR3 is CSASRAGGLNNEQFF. In DNA form, the CDR3 reads TGCAGTGCTAGTAGGGCGGGGGGCCTCAACAATGAGCAGTTCTTC.

This clonotype was counted at least ten times. This chain joins TRBV5-4 and TRBJ1-2; D might be TRBD1 (5 bases). CDR3 length: 14 amino acids. Per the germline V gene, CDR1 is SGHNT and CDR2 is YYREEE (reference sequence). Trimming removed 0 bases at V and 4 bases at J, with 10 bases between. CDR3 nucleotides: TGTGCCAGCAGCTTGGCAGGGTCGGCCTATGGCTACACCTTC. Its protein product is CASSLAGSAYGYTF.

The chain links TRBV20-1 to TRBJ1-4; TRBD1 aligns across 11 bases. This CDR3 comprises 12 residues. The germline V gene has CDR1 DFQATT and CDR2 SNEGSKA (reference sequence). Trimming cost V 5 bases and J 13 bases; bases outside gene matches: 6. In DNA form, the CDR3 reads TGCAGTGCTGTCCCGGGACAGGGGGGACTGTTTTTT. The encoded protein is CSAVPGQGGLFF.

This clonotype was seen only a few times. The chain combines TRBV14 with TRBJ2-1; D gene uncertain. V shed 0 bases and J shed 10 bases, with 4 bases lying between them. CDR3 length: 11 amino acids. CDR1 and CDR2 (germline): SGHDN, FVKESK. CDR3 bases: TGTGCCAGCAGCCAAGAGGGCGAGCAGTTCTTC. It yields the protein CASSQEGEQFF.

This clonotype was counted many times. The rearrangement links TRBV7-2 to TRBJ2-1; 14 bases agree with TRBD2. Per the germline V gene, CDR1 is SGHTA and CDR2 is FQGNSA. This CDR3 comprises 15 residues. Trimming at V came to 5 bases and at J to 10 bases, leaving 7 bases not matched to a gene. CDR3 loop: CASSTGLAGAVEQFF. CDR3 nucleotides: TGTGCCAGCAGCACGGGACTAGCGGGAGCAGTAGAGCAGTTCTTC.

The table lists this clonotype with a few counts. CDR3 sequence reads: CASSHPVTSTGYGYTF. In DNA, the CDR3 is TGCGCCAGCAGCCATCCCGTGACTTCGACAGGCTATGGCTACACCTTC. This chain links TRBV4-1 with TRBJ1-2, with D possibly matching TRBD1 (6 bases). Looked up from germline, CDR1 is MGHRA and CDR2 is YSYEKL. Trimming cost V 3 bases and J 4 bases, with 18 bases left between them. CDR3 length equals 16 residues.

The chain recombines TRBV5-1 with TRBJ1-5; 9 bases align to TRBD1. The germline V gene encodes CDR1 SGHRS and CDR2 YFSETQ. This CDR3 has 14 amino acids. After removal of 4 bases from V and 7 bases from J, the junction contained 6 bases not matched to a gene. The CDR3 protein is CASSATGGGQPQHF. Written as DNA, the CDR3 is TGCGCCAGCAGCGCCACAGGGGGCGGCCAGCCCCAGCATTTT.

This chain links TRBV19 with TRBJ2-1; D remains unclear. Between the trimmed V and J ends, which lost 5 bases and 8 bases, there was a span of 10 bases. This CDR3 region has 12 residues. CDR1 is LNHDA and CDR2 is SQIVND in the germline V gene (reference sequence). The CDR3 region is CASSGAWHEQFF. The CDR3 nucleotides are TGTGCCAGTAGTGGAGCGTGGCATGAGCAGTTCTTC.

V and J are TRBV25-1 and TRBJ2-1; D is unclear. V was trimmed by 1 base and J by 5 bases, leaving 12 bases between them. The germline V gene has CDR1 MGHDK and CDR2 SYGVNS. CDR3 length: 15 residues. The CDR3: CASSELRPKHNEQFF. CDR3 sequence (DNA): TGTGCCAGCAGTGAATTGCGCCCGAAGCACAATGAGCAGTTCTTC.

This clonotype occurred a few times. The chain has TRBV3-1 and TRBJ2-7; either TRBD1 or TRBD2 may fit D (5 bases each). The V gene's germline CDR1 is LGHDT and CDR2 YNNKEL (reference sequence). V dropped 0 bases and J dropped 5 bases, with 11 bases sitting between them. This CDR3 contains 14 residues. CDR3 bases: TGTGCCAGCAGCCAAGATCGGACGGGGCACGAGCAGTACTTC. This codes for CASSQDRTGHEQYF.

This clonotype was seen many times. The chain links TRBV6-2 or TRBV6-3 to TRBJ2-3; D not resolved. The germline V and J ends were trimmed by 5 bases and 4 bases, with 7 bases remaining between them. The CDR3 loop spans 12 amino acids. Germline values: CDR1 MNHEY, CDR2 SVGEGT. The CDR3, as DNA: TGTGCCAGCAGTCATTACCCAGATACGCAGTATTTT. Its protein is CASSHYPDTQYF.

By share of the sample, this clonotype is large. The gene calls are TRBV23-1 and TRBJ2-4; D gene uncertain. TRBV23-1 is placed among ORFs of uncertain function. Trimming left V 6 bases short and J 0 bases short, with 9 bases between. The CDR3 is 14 residues long. The chain's CDR3 is CASRPILAKNIQYF. CDR3 DNA: TGCGCCAGCAGACCTATTCTAGCCAAAAACATTCAGTACTTC.

This clonotype was detected ten times or more. At one boundary the junction diverges from the germline segment, which might be a read error. This CDR3 reads CASRLGTEAFF. CDR3 bases: TGTGCCAGCAGGTTAGGTACTGAAGCTTTCTTT. The rearrangement uses TRBV7-9 and TRBJ1-1; D not resolved. This CDR3 has 11 residues. Germline CDR1 SEHNR, CDR2 FQNEAQ (reference sequence).

This clonotype was counted at least ten times. The V and J genes are TRBV20-1 and TRBJ2-1; D call uncertain. Trimming took 3 bases from V and 6 from J, leaving 12 bases between them. CDR3 length: 13 residues. In germline, CDR1 is DFQATT, CDR2 SNEGSKA (reference sequence). The CDR3 DNA reads as TGCAGTGCTAGGGTCGGGTGGGGCAATGAGCAGTTCTTC. Encoded protein: CSARVGWGNEQFF.

This clonotype turned up a few times. The chain's CDR3 is CASGTPGTDTQYF. For the CDR3, the DNA is TGTGCCAGCGGCACTCCAGGCACAGATACGCAGTATTTT. The chain is built from TRBV28 and TRBJ2-3, with D unclear. The ends were cut back, 8 bases at V and 1 base at J, with 10 bases in the middle. There are 13 residues in the CDR3. Germline loops: CDR1 MDHEN, CDR2 SYDVKM.

V is TRBV13 and J is TRBJ2-7; D may correspond to TRBD1 or TRBD2 (5 bases each). Trimming left V 5 bases short and J 4 bases short, with 21 bases between. CDR3 length: 16 amino acids. Germline V CDR1 and CDR2: PRHDT, FYEKMQ (reference sequence). In DNA form, the CDR3 reads TGTGCCAGCAGCCGGCAAGGGACGAGAGGCCGGTACGAGCAGTACTTC. Its protein product is CASSRQGTRGRYEQYF.

V is TRBV28 and J is TRBJ2-2; 10 bases match TRBD1. CDR1 MDHEN and CDR2 SYDVKM come from the germline V gene. J gave up 6 bases and V 10 bases, and 8 bases lay outside the gene matches. The CDR3 is 14 residues long. This CDR3 reads CATRTGGEAGELFF. CDR3 DNA: TGTGCCACACGGACAGGGGGAGAGGCCGGGGAGCTGTTTTTT. Based on the CDR3 plus reference TRBV28 and TRBJ2-2, the full variable domain is DVKVTQSSRYLVKRTGEKVFLECVQDMDHENMFWYRQDPGLGLRLIYFSYDVKMKEKGDIPEGYSVSREKKERFSLILESASTNQTSMYLCATRTGGEAGELFFGEGSRLTVL.

The chain joins TRBV6-1 to TRBJ1-2, with 8 bases identical to TRBD1. The CDR3 extends over 13 amino acids. From germline, CDR1 is MNHNS and CDR2 SASEGT. Germline trimming cut 6 bases from V and 4 bases from J; bases unmatched to any gene: 4. The CDR3 sequence: CASRNTGGYGYTF. For the CDR3, the DNA is TGTGCCAGCAGAAATACAGGGGGCTATGGCTACACCTTC.